These 29 T cell receptor beta chains share one sample of origin, sequenced in a study of blood T cell repertoires in COVID-19. Assay: immunoSEQ multiplex PCR; the TCRdb copy retains only in-frame clones and omits some. This table has about 410,000 clones, approximately 91% appearing once. The specimen sequenced was peripheral blood. The receptor source for this set is a woman aged 40 to 55 with COVID-19, enrolled during active disease.

CDR3 sequence: CASSPRTLERYGYTF. The CDR3 nucleotides are TGTGCCAGCAGCCCCCGGACGCTAGAGCGGTATGGCTACACCTTC. The chain recombines TRBV7-3 with TRBJ1-2, with D unresolved. The V gene's germline CDR1 is SGHTA and CDR2 FQGTGA. Trimming stripped 5 bases from V and 5 bases from J, with 18 bases between. This CDR3 has 15 amino acids.

The J gene is TRBJ2-3, the V gene TRBV5-1; possible D gene TRBD2, 5 bases. The CDR3 is 16 residues long. V was cut by 1 base and J by 3 bases, with 15 bases left in between. Germline-derived CDR1 and CDR2 are SGHRS and YFSETQ. The CDR3 loop reads CASSLLPGGVTDTQYF. The CDR3 DNA is TGCGCCAGCAGCTTGCTCCCCGGAGGCGTAACAGATACGCAGTATTTT.

As DNA, the CDR3 is TGTGCCAGCAGTTACAGATGGGGCGACTATGGCTACACCTTC. Translating gives CASSYRWGDYGYTF. The chain employs TRBV6-2 or TRBV6-3 and TRBJ1-2; tentative D call: TRBD1 (5 bases). The CDR3 is 14 residues long. Germline V gene data show CDR1 as MNHEY and CDR2 as SVGEGT. Trimming stripped 2 bases from V and 3 bases from J, with 10 bases between.

Only a few counts were recorded for this clone. J is TRBJ1-2 and V is TRBV10-3; a weak D match, TRBD1 (5 bases). Germline V gene data show CDR1 as ENHRY and CDR2 as SYGVKD. With 0 bases removed from V and 2 bases from J, the gap between germline ends came to 13 bases. The CDR3 extends over 16 amino acids. The CDR3 sequence is CAISESSLAGNYGYTF. The CDR3 DNA reads as TGTGCCATCAGTGAGTCGTCACTAGCAGGGAACTATGGCTACACCTTC.

The chain joins TRBV28 to TRBJ2-4; D unclear. Trimming left V 6 bases short and J 0 bases short, with 18 bases between. The length of the CDR3 is 17 residues. From germline, CDR1 is MDHEN and CDR2 SYDVKM. The CDR3 here is CASSPFQMRLAKNIQYF. In DNA form, the CDR3 reads TGTGCCAGCAGCCCCTTTCAGATGAGACTAGCCAAAAACATTCAGTACTTC. Complete variable domain (other parts from reference TRBV28 and TRBJ2-4): DVKVTQSSRYLVKRTGEKVFLECVQDMDHENMFWYRQDPGLGLRLIYFSYDVKMKEKGDIPEGYSVSREKKERFSLILESASTNQTSMYLCASSPFQMRLAKNIQYFGAGTRLSVL.

The V and J genes are TRBV3-1 (or the pseudogene TRBV3-2) and TRBJ1-1; no firm D call. Germline CDR1 is LGHDT and CDR2 is YNNKEL (reference sequence). Deletions cut 3 bases from V and 1 base from J, with 21 bases between. This CDR3 has 18 residues. CDR3 sequence: CASSQSGLTLEKNTEAFF. For the CDR3, the DNA is TGTGCCAGCAGCCAGAGCGGTCTGACCCTAGAGAAGAACACTGAAGCTTTCTTT.

The chain combines TRBV30 with TRBJ1-1, with D perhaps TRBD1 (5 bases). CDR3 length equals 14 residues. The germline CDR1 and CDR2 sequences are GTSNPN and SVGIG (reference sequence). V was cut by 5 bases and J by 2 bases, with 15 bases left in between. The CDR3 spells CAWSRQISNTEAFF. The CDR3 nucleotides read TGTGCCTGGTCGAGACAGATAAGTAACACTGAAGCTTTCTTT.

This chain connects TRBV30 to TRBJ2-3; TRBD1 is a possible D gene (5 bases). Germline lookup yields CDR1 GTSNPN and CDR2 SVGIG (reference sequence). The CDR3 is 14 residues long. The V gene lost 2 bases and the J gene lost 3 bases, with 12 bases spanning the gap. The CDR3 loop reads CAWSRGPATDTQYF. The CDR3 coding sequence is TGTGCCTGGAGTAGGGGCCCCGCAACAGATACGCAGTATTTT.

The chain combines TRBV19 with TRBJ1-5; D is unclear. V was pared by 10 bases and J by 0 bases, with 10 bases between. Germline CDR1 is LNHDA and CDR2 is SQIVND (reference sequence). This CDR3 spans 13 amino acids. The CDR3 nucleotides read TGTGCCACGCAGGAAAGTAGCAATCAGCCCCAGCATTTT. The encoded protein is CATQESSNQPQHF.

The rearrangement joins TRBV24-1 to TRBJ1-1; D unclear. Trimming pared 0 bases from V and 10 bases from J, leaving 14 bases between. In germline, CDR1 is KGHDR, CDR2 SFDVKD. The CDR3 contains 14 residues. In DNA form, the CDR3 reads TGTGCCACCAGTGATTTGACCCGAACCCGCGGAGCTTTCTTT. Its translation is CATSDLTRTRGAFF.

The chain links TRBV11-1 to TRBJ1-2; 7 bases are shared with TRBD1. V gave up 1 base and J gave up 7 bases; unmatched junction bases: 3. The CDR3 loop spans 13 amino acids. Germline CDR1 SGHAT, CDR2 FQDESV (reference sequence). The CDR3 DNA sequence: TGTGCCAGCAGCTTAGGAGGGGGCGTTGGCTACACCTTC. Amino acids: CASSLGGGVGYTF. Using reference TRBV11-1 and TRBJ1-2 for the parts outside the CDR3, the full variable domain is EAEVAQSPRYKITEKSQAVAFWCDPISGHATLYWYRQILGQGPELLVQFQDESVVDDSQLPKDRFSAERLKGVDSTLKIQPAELGDSAMYLCASSLGGGVGYTFGSGTRLTVV.

This chain connects TRBV30 to TRBJ2-7, with a weak D call TRBD2 (6 bases). Germline loops: CDR1 GTSNPN, CDR2 SVGIG (reference sequence). Trimming removed 3 bases at V and 6 bases at J, with 18 bases between. This CDR3 has 14 amino acids. The CDR3: CAWSGLAGPSEQYF. DNA of the CDR3: TGTGCCTGGAGCGGTCTTGCGGGGCCCTCCGAGCAGTACTTC.

This clone has a single count. The chain is built from TRBV11-2 and TRBJ2-7, with 7 bases aligning to TRBD1. Germline CDR1 is SGHAT and CDR2 is FQNNGV. V trimming: 1 base; J trimming: 3 bases; junction bases outside the gene matches: 6. The CDR3 length is 15 residues. CDR3 DNA: TGTGCCAGCAGCTTAGTAGCGACAGGGATCTACGAGCAGTACTTC. It is translated as CASSLVATGIYEQYF.

This clone was detected only once. J is TRBJ1-3 and V is TRBV28; 7 positions agree with TRBD1. This CDR3 comprises 18 residues. Germline V gene lookup returns CDR1 MDHEN and CDR2 SYDVKM. The V segment lost 3 bases and the J segment 2 bases; nucleotides outside the gene matches: 13. The CDR3 here is CASSFFVGRQGAGNTIYF. CDR3 in DNA: TGTGCCAGCAGTTTCTTCGTGGGAAGGCAGGGGGCTGGAAACACCATATATTTT.

CDR3 coding DNA: TGTGCCAGCAGTCCACAGGCCTACGAGCAGTACTTC. Amino acid sequence: CASSPQAYEQYF. The V gene is TRBV2, the J gene TRBJ2-7, with a possible D match to TRBD1 (5 bases). CDR1 SNHLY and CDR2 FYNNEI come from the germline V gene. Trimming left V 5 bases short and J 2 bases short, with 7 bases between. The length of the CDR3 is 12 residues. The variable domain in full, with the rest retrieved from reference TRBV2 and TRBJ2-7, is EPEVTQTPSHQVTQMGQEVILRCVPISNHLYFYWYRQILGQKVEFLVSFYNNEISEKSEIFDDQFSVERPDGSNFTLKIRSTKLEDSAMYFCASSPQAYEQYFGPGTRLTVT.

The rearrangement links TRBV28 to TRBJ1-3; possibly TRBD1 for D (6 bases). Trimming stripped 2 bases from V and 4 bases from J, with 9 bases between. CDR1 is MDHEN and CDR2 is SYDVKM in the germline V gene. The CDR3 spans 14 residues. In DNA form, the CDR3 reads TGTGCCAGCAGTTTAACAGGGCGAGGAAACACCATATATTTT. Amino acids: CASSLTGRGNTIYF.

Comments on this clone: Other DNA variants within this sample encode the same CDR3. This chain uses TRBV5-1 with TRBJ1-1, with TRBD1 matching over 8 bases. CDR1 and CDR2 from the germline V gene are SGHRS and YFSETQ. V was clipped by 0 bases and J by 7 bases; unmatched bases: 2. This CDR3 has 13 residues. The CDR3 bases are TGCGCCAGCAGCTTGGGACAGGGGATTGAAGCTTTCTTT. Translation: CASSLGQGIEAFF.

The chain links TRBV19 to TRBJ1-1; D gene ambiguous. Germline CDR1 reads LNHDA; CDR2 reads SQIVND (reference sequence). This CDR3 has 14 residues. The V end was cut by 5 bases, the J end by 1 base, with 11 bases between. The CDR3: CASSPGGRNTEAFF. CDR3 coding DNA: TGTGCCAGTAGTCCCGGAGGGCGGAACACTGAAGCTTTCTTT.

The rearrangement uses TRBV27 and TRBJ2-6; 10 bases agree with TRBD1. CDR1 is MNHEY, CDR2 SMNVEV, per germline (reference sequence). J lost 1 base, V lost 2 bases, and 5 bases had no gene match. The CDR3 runs 18 residues. The CDR3, as DNA: TGTGCCAGCAGTTTACGGGACAGGGGTACATCTGGGGCCAACGTCCTGACTTTC. As protein: CASSLRDRGTSGANVLTF.

The chain joins TRBV5-5 to TRBJ1-1; 8 bases align to TRBD1. V was clipped by 5 bases and J by 3 bases; unmatched bases: 9. This CDR3 contains 15 residues. Germline loops: CDR1 SGHKS, CDR2 YYEKEE (reference sequence). The CDR3 reads CASSFQGAPDTEAFF. CDR3 nucleotides: TGTGCCAGCAGTTTTCAGGGGGCGCCGGACACTGAAGCTTTCTTT.

This chain links TRBV3-1 (or the pseudogene TRBV3-2) with TRBJ1-2, with no clear D. From germline, CDR1 is LGHDT and CDR2 YNNKEL (reference sequence). The CDR3 contains 14 residues. Between the trimmed V and J ends, which lost 2 bases and 2 bases, there was a span of 9 bases. The CDR3 protein is CASSQYAGNYGYTF. DNA for the CDR3: TGTGCCAGCAGCCAATACGCGGGAAACTATGGCTACACCTTC.

V and J are TRBV7-2 and TRBJ2-2, with 8 bases matching TRBD2. The CDR3 covers 18 residues. Germline CDR1 SGHTA, CDR2 FQGNSA. V lost 4 bases and J lost 4; bases outside the gene matches: 14. The DNA for the CDR3 is TGTGCCAGCAGCTCCCTTTTCCGTGCGGGAGGATTCACCGGGGAGCTGTTTTTT. Translated: CASSSLFRAGGFTGELFF.

This clone is a singleton in its sample. V usage is TRBV5-1 and J usage is TRBJ2-3, with no clear D. There are 13 residues in the CDR3. The germline V and J ends were trimmed by 2 bases and 0 bases, with 4 bases remaining between them. Germline V gene lookup returns CDR1 SGHRS and CDR2 YFSETQ. The CDR3, as DNA: TGCGCCAGCAGCTTTGGCAGCACAGATACGCAGTATTTT. Protein sequence: CASSFGSTDTQYF.

This clone was counted a single time. The gene calls are TRBV9 and TRBJ2-2, with D perhaps matching TRBD1 (5 bases). The CDR3 length is 14 residues. CDR1 is SGDLS and CDR2 is YYNGEE in the germline V gene. Trimming left V 4 bases short and J 4 bases short, with 11 bases between. In DNA form, the CDR3 reads TGTGCCAGCAGCTCCCGGACATTCACCGGGGAGCTGTTTTTT. The encoded protein is CASSSRTFTGELFF.

This clone has only one observation. The chain recombines TRBV7-2 with TRBJ1-6; D is perhaps TRBD1 (5 bases). Trimming pared 7 bases from V and 12 bases from J, leaving 13 bases between. CDR1 and CDR2 (germline): SGHTA, FQGNSA. CDR3 length: 12 residues. In DNA, the CDR3 is TGTGCCAGCACCCGTGGGGGGGAACCCCTCCACTTT. It is translated as CASTRGGEPLHF.

The CDR3 spells CSASQGAQPQHF. The CDR3 DNA follows: TGCAGTGCTAGTCAGGGGGCACAGCCCCAGCATTTT. This sequence joins TRBV20-1 and TRBJ1-5, with 8 nucleotides matching TRBD1. Germline V CDR1 and CDR2: DFQATT, SNEGSKA (reference sequence). The trim removed 3 bases at V and 7 bases at J, leaving 2 bases unmatched. The CDR3 contains 12 residues.

The chain uses TRBV4-3 and TRBJ2-3; D might be TRBD2 (5 bases). The CDR3 length is 15 residues. V lost 0 bases and J lost 2, with 9 bases in between. From germline, CDR1 is LGHNA and CDR2 YSLEER. The CDR3 DNA reads as TGCGCCAGCAGCCAAGAACCCCTAGCCACAGATACGCAGTATTTT. Residues: CASSQEPLATDTQYF.

The chain has TRBV6-5 and TRBJ2-1; a possible D gene is TRBD1 (6 bases). This CDR3 contains 14 residues. V dropped 2 bases and J dropped 7 bases, with 12 bases sitting between them. Germline-derived CDR1 and CDR2 are MNHEY and SVGAGI. CDR3 DNA sequence: TGTGCCAGCAGTTACCAGGGGCGACTTAATGAGCAGTTCTTC. It specifies CASSYQGRLNEQFF.

This chain links TRBV27 with TRBJ1-1, with D possibly being TRBD1 (5 bases). Trimming removed 3 bases at V and 4 bases at J, with 9 bases between. The germline V gene encodes CDR1 MNHEY and CDR2 SMNVEV (reference sequence). The CDR3 loop spans 13 amino acids. This chain's CDR3 is CASSFGHLTEAFF. As DNA, the CDR3 is TGTGCCAGCAGTTTCGGACATCTCACTGAAGCTTTCTTT.